The entry below describes one TCR beta chain. As yet, its antigen is unknown. At one boundary the junction diverges from the germline segment, which might be a read error. This CDR3 comprises 12 residues. Germline V CDR1 and CDR2: KGHDR, SFDVKD. It was 5'RACE with constant-segment primers that produced the TCR alpha and TCR beta cDNA libraries, which carried sample barcodes and UMIs. TCRdb analysed the 5' RACE reads with MiXCR anew, one entry per CDR3 protein. The sample has 550,000 to 700,000 distinct CDR3 sequences, 15% to 20% seen once. This sample was taken from a study of T-cell memory formation after mild COVID-19. Study-level background: Clustering of TCRs was largely donor specific.

Study-wide results and limits: Contracting CD4+ clones were located mainly in CM and EM, and CD8+ clones in EMRA. Among clones peaking at day 37 in the second wave, SARS-CoV-2 specificity remained unconfirmed.

The TCR comes from an adult woman who had mild COVID-19 (a few samples of this study predate the infection). Cell type and time point are not known. J is TRBJ1-2 and V is TRBV24-1; perhaps TRBD1 as D (6 bases). The sample consisted of PBMCs or a T cell subset sorted from them (not recorded which). The CDR3: CAIADSTYGDTF. CDR3 nucleotides: TGTGCCATCGCGGACAGTACCTATGGCGACACCTTC.